The 24 T cell receptor beta chains below come from one sample, sequenced in a study of blood T cell repertoires in COVID-19. Measured with immunoSEQ multiplex PCR; TCRdb has only the in-frame clones, and not every one. Here the sample spans around 90,000 clones, about 81% being singletons. Sequenced: peripheral blood. The receptors here all came from a human donor in a cohort sampled during active COVID-19.

J is TRBJ2-5 and V is TRBV27, with D hard to call. Trimming removed 5 bases from V and 2 bases from J, with 6 bases in between. The CDR3 is made up of 12 amino acids. Germline-derived CDR1 and CDR2 are MNHEY and SMNVEV (reference sequence). CDR3 region: CASSPNQETQYF. CDR3 sequence (DNA): TGTGCCAGCAGTCCTAATCAAGAGACCCAGTACTTC.

The chain carries TRBV28 and TRBJ2-1; 14 bases are a match to TRBD2. This CDR3 comprises 15 residues. The germline V gene encodes CDR1 MDHEN and CDR2 SYDVKM. V lost 4 bases, J lost 15 bases, and 11 bases stayed unmatched. This CDR3 reads CASSSGTSGGLRPFF. The CDR3, as DNA: TGTGCCAGCAGTTCCGGGACTAGCGGGGGCCTCAGGCCGTTCTTC.

V usage is TRBV4-3 and J usage is TRBJ1-2; possible D gene TRBD1, 6 bases. The V and J ends lost 0 bases and 3 bases respectively, with 11 bases between them. This CDR3 is 15 amino acids long. CDR1 is LGHNA and CDR2 is YSLEER in the germline V gene. CDR3 loop: CASSQETGQYYGYTF. DNA of the CDR3: TGCGCCAGCAGCCAAGAAACAGGACAGTACTATGGCTACACCTTC.

The genes are TRBV6-1 and TRBJ2-1; D is perhaps TRBD1 (5 bases). The CDR3 sequence is 15 residues long. The V end was cut by 2 bases, the J end by 7 bases, with 15 bases between. Germline-derived CDR1 and CDR2 are MNHNS and SASEGT. Here the CDR3 reads CASSERTGRKNEQFF. The CDR3 DNA is TGTGCCAGCAGTGAAAGAACAGGTAGAAAAAATGAGCAGTTCTTC.

This chain uses TRBV6-5 with TRBJ1-3, with a tentative D call TRBD1 (6 bases). V lost 7 bases and J lost 7, with 14 bases in between. This CDR3 spans 13 amino acids. Germline loops: CDR1 MNHEY, CDR2 SVGAGI. Written as DNA, the CDR3 is TGTGCCAGCAAACAGGGTTTATTGAACACCATATATTTT. Its translation: CASKQGLLNTIYF.

The chain uses TRBV5-1 and TRBJ2-4; 10 nucleotides agree with TRBD2. Looked up from germline, CDR1 is SGHRS and CDR2 is YFSETQ. This CDR3 is built from 16 residues. With V trimmed by 2 bases and J by 9 bases, 11 bases remained unmatched. The CDR3 nucleotides are TGCGCCAGCAGCTTTACTAGCGGGGCAACTAGGGGCATTCAGTACTTC. This codes for CASSFTSGATRGIQYF.

The genes are TRBV29-1 and TRBJ1-1; D is unresolved. Trimming cost V 4 bases and J 1 base, with 10 bases left between them. Germline values: CDR1 SQVTM, CDR2 ANQGSEA. There are 13 residues in the CDR3. The CDR3 reads CSVGTGRNTEAFF. The CDR3 nucleotides are TGCAGCGTTGGCACCGGGAGGAACACTGAAGCTTTCTTT.

The rearrangement links TRBV6-5 to TRBJ1-3; the D gene is possibly TRBD1 (6 bases). V was pared by 5 bases and J by 0 bases, with 8 bases between. The CDR3 contains 14 residues. Germline CDR1 is MNHEY and CDR2 is SVGAGI. The CDR3 coding sequence is TGTGCCAGCAGTCGGACAGTCTCTGGAAACACCATATATTTT. Amino acid sequence: CASSRTVSGNTIYF.

J is TRBJ1-5 and V is TRBV24-1; 8 bases line up with TRBD1. Germline assignment: CDR1 KGHDR and CDR2 SFDVKD. The CDR3 has 16 residues. J lost 5 bases, V lost 3 bases, and 8 bases had no gene match. The CDR3 protein is CATSDRQGRVDQPQHF. CDR3 nucleotides: TGTGCCACCAGTGATCGACAGGGGCGGGTGGATCAGCCCCAGCATTTT.

The rearrangement joins TRBV5-6 to TRBJ1-5, with 7 nucleotides matching TRBD1. Germline-derived CDR1 and CDR2 are SGHDT and YYEEEE. V lost 0 bases to trimming and J lost 5 bases; unmatched junction nucleotides: 5. The CDR3 loop spans 15 amino acids. The CDR3 here is CASSLGRDSYQPQHF. CDR3 in DNA: TGTGCCAGCAGCTTGGGCCGGGACAGTTATCAGCCCCAGCATTTT.

This chain's CDR3 is CASTETGELNNEQFF. The CDR3 region has the DNA TGCGCCAGCACCGAAACGGGGGAACTAAACAATGAGCAGTTCTTC. This chain uses TRBV5-1 with TRBJ2-1; D might be TRBD2 (6 bases). V lost 6 bases to trimming and J lost 5 bases, with 18 bases between them. This CDR3 contains 15 residues. Germline V lookup: CDR1 SGHRS, CDR2 YFSETQ.

This clone was recorded once. The rearrangement links TRBV29-1 to TRBJ1-4; TRBD1 is a possible D gene (5 bases). V gave up 7 bases and J gave up 7 bases, with 16 bases separating them. The length of the CDR3 is 13 residues. The germline V gene has CDR1 SQVTM and CDR2 ANQGSEA. CDR3 protein: CSGGRGVGEKLFF. In DNA form, the CDR3 reads TGCAGCGGGGGACGGGGGGTAGGTGAAAAACTGTTTTTT.

V is TRBV28 and J is TRBJ2-7, with 8 bases fitting TRBD1. The germline V gene encodes CDR1 MDHEN and CDR2 SYDVKM. The V segment lost 4 bases and the J segment 6 bases; nucleotides outside the gene matches: 14. CDR3 length equals 16 residues. CDR3 sequence (DNA): TGTGCCAGCAGTTCGACCGGGACAGGTGGTCTGGTCGAGCAGTACTTC. Its protein is CASSSTGTGGLVEQYF.

This rearrangement joins TRBV24-1 to TRBJ1-1; TRBD1 is a possible D gene (6 bases). This CDR3 has 15 amino acids. CDR1 and CDR2 from the germline V gene are KGHDR and SFDVKD. V was cut by 5 bases and J by 1 base, with 13 bases left in between. The CDR3 sequence: CATSAGGAGNTEAFF. The CDR3 region has the DNA TGTGCCACCAGTGCCGGGGGGGCGGGGAACACTGAAGCTTTCTTT.

The rearrangement joins TRBV5-1 to TRBJ2-5; 14 nucleotides line up with TRBD2. V shed 9 bases and J 4 bases; nucleotides not matched to a gene: 11. CDR3 size: 16 residues. Germline-derived CDR1 and CDR2 are SGHRS and YFSETQ. The CDR3 bases are TGCGCCACCTCGGTGGGGACTAGCGGGGGTTCAGAGACCCAGTACTTC. This encodes CATSVGTSGGSETQYF.

The V call is TRBV7-6, the J call TRBJ2-1; 7 nucleotides line up with TRBD2. The V segment lost 2 bases and the J segment 5 bases; nucleotides outside the gene matches: 3. Germline-derived CDR1 and CDR2 are SGHVS and FNYEAQ. The CDR3 has 14 residues. The CDR3 DNA reads as TGTGCCAGCAGCTTATTTGCGGGGGACAATGAGCAGTTCTTC. This codes for CASSLFAGDNEQFF.

The chain combines TRBV30 with TRBJ1-2; D is unclear. Trimming left V 2 bases short and J 4 bases short, with 14 bases between. Germline assignment: CDR1 GTSNPN and CDR2 SVGIG (reference sequence). The CDR3 is 14 residues long. This chain's CDR3 is CAWSKTVHIYGYTF. In DNA, the CDR3 is TGTGCCTGGAGTAAAACAGTCCATATCTATGGCTACACCTTC.

V gene TRBV20-1 combines with J gene TRBJ1-1, with no clear D. CDR3 size: 13 residues. Germline CDR1 is DFQATT and CDR2 is SNEGSKA (reference sequence). V lost 3 bases and J lost 0, with 8 bases in between. For the CDR3, the DNA is TGCAGTGCTAGTGTACACCTGAACACTGAAGCTTTCTTT. This codes for CSASVHLNTEAFF.

The chain joins TRBV14 to TRBJ1-4, with 8 bases matching TRBD1. The CDR3 sequence is 14 residues long. The junction had 6 bases not matched to a gene; V was cut back by 4 bases and J by 8 bases. The germline V gene has CDR1 SGHDN and CDR2 FVKESK. The CDR3 bases are TGTGCCAGCAGCCGCAGGGGGCGAGGAGAAAAACTGTTTTTT. This translates into CASSRRGRGEKLFF. Full variable domain (outside the CDR3, taken from reference TRBV14 and TRBJ1-4): EAGVTQFPSHSVIEKGQTVTLRCDPISGHDNLYWYRRVMGKEIKFLLHFVKESKQDESGMPNNRFLAERTGGTYSTLKVQPAELEDSGVYFCASSRRGRGEKLFFGSGTQLSVL.

V gene TRBV7-2 combines with J gene TRBJ1-5; 11 nucleotides match TRBD1. The V segment lost 6 bases and the J segment 7 bases; nucleotides outside the gene matches: 8. Germline loops: CDR1 SGHTA, CDR2 FQGNSA. This CDR3 contains 15 residues. The CDR3: CASSSDRGRRQPQHF. The CDR3 region has the DNA TGTGCCAGCAGTTCGGACAGGGGGCGTCGGCAGCCCCAGCATTTT.

This clone was counted between two and nine times. The rearrangement uses TRBV5-1 and TRBJ2-7; 7 bases are shared with TRBD1. J was trimmed by 2 bases and V by 4 bases; bases with no gene match: 6. The germline V gene has CDR1 SGHRS and CDR2 YFSETQ. The CDR3 covers 14 residues. The DNA for the CDR3 is TGCGCCAGCAGCCTGACAGGGTTAGCCTACGAGCAGTACTTC. This codes for CASSLTGLAYEQYF. The full variable domain, in which reference TRBV5-1 and TRBJ2-7 provide the parts outside the CDR3, is KAGVTQTPRYLIKTRGQQVTLSCSPISGHRSVSWYQQTPGQGLQFLFEYFSETQRNKGNFPGRFSGRQFSNSRSEMNVSTLELGDSALYLCASSLTGLAYEQYFGPGTRLTVT.

This chain connects TRBV5-1 to TRBJ2-5; 8 nucleotides agree with TRBD1. Unmatched junction bases numbered 9, after V lost 3 bases and J lost 5 bases. The V gene's germline CDR1 is SGHRS and CDR2 YFSETQ. The length of the CDR3 is 15 residues. CDR3 sequence (DNA): TGCGCCAGCAGCTCCCTACAGGGGGAAGGGGAGACCCAGTACTTC. Residues: CASSSLQGEGETQYF.

This chain links TRBV20-1 with TRBJ1-2; 8 nucleotides line up with TRBD1. V trimming: 3 bases; J trimming: 4 bases; junction bases outside the gene matches: 22. CDR1 and CDR2 from the germline V gene are DFQATT and SNEGSKA (reference sequence). The CDR3 runs to 19 residues. CDR3 sequence reads: CSASHKGGQEFSLGYGYTF. CDR3 DNA: TGCAGTGCTAGTCATAAGGGGGGACAGGAGTTTTCATTGGGCTATGGCTACACCTTC.

A single count supports this clone. The CDR3 here is CASRIGGGANNEQFF. Here the CDR3 DNA reads TGTGCCAGCAGGATTGGCGGGGGGGCTAACAATGAGCAGTTCTTC. This chain links TRBV25-1 with TRBJ2-1; 9 bases are shared with TRBD2. Germline trimming cut 6 bases from V and 5 bases from J; bases unmatched to any gene: 8. The CDR3 contains 15 residues. Germline lookup yields CDR1 MGHDK and CDR2 SYGVNS.